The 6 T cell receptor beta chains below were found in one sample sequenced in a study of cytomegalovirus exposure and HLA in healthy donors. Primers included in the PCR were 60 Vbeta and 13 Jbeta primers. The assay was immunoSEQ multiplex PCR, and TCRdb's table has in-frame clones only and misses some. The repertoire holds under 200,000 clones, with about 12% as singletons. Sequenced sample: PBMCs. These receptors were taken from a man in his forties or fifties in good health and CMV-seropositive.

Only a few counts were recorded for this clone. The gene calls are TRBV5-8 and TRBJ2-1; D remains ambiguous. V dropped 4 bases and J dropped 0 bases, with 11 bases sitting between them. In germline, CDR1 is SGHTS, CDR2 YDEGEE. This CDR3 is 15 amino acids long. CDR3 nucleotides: TGTGCCAGCAGCCCTGACACGAGCTCCTACAATGAGCAGTTCTTC. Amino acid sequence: CASSPDTSSYNEQFF.

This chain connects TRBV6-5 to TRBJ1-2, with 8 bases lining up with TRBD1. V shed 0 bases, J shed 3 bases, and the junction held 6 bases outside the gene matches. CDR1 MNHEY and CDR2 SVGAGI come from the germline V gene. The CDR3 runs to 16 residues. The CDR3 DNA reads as TGTGCCAGCAGTTACTCAATGACAGGGGCCGACTATGGCTACACCTTC. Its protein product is CASSYSMTGADYGYTF.

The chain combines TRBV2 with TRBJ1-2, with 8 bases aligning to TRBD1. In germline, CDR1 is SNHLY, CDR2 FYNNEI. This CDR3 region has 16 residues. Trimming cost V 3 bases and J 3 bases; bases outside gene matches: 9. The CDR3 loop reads CASSDRQGARDYGYTF. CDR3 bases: TGTGCCAGCAGTGACCGGCAGGGGGCGAGGGACTATGGCTACACCTTC. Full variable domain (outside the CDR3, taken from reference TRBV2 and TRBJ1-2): EPEVTQTPSHQVTQMGQEVILRCVPISNHLYFYWYRQILGQKVEFLVSFYNNEISEKSEIFDDQFSVERPDGSNFTLKIRSTKLEDSAMYFCASSDRQGARDYGYTFGSGTRLTVV.

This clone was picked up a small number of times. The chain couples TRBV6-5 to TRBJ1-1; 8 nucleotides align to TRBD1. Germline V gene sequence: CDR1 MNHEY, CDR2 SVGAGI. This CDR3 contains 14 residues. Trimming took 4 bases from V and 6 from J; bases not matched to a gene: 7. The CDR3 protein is CASSSTGGLAEAFF. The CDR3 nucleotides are TGTGCCAGCAGTTCTACAGGGGGATTAGCTGAAGCTTTCTTT.

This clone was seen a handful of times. As DNA, the CDR3 is TGTGCCAGCAGTCCAACGGCAGGGGGCGAGCAGTACTTC. Translated, it gives CASSPTAGGEQYF. The chain is built from TRBV27 and TRBJ2-7; 7 bases match TRBD1. CDR3 length: 13 amino acids. CDR1 and CDR2 (germline): MNHEY, SMNVEV (reference sequence). The V and J ends lost 5 bases and 6 bases, in that order; junction bases with no gene match: 7.

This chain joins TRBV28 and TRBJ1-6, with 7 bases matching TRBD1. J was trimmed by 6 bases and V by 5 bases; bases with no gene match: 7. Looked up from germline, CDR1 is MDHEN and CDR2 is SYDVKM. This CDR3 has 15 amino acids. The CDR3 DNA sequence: TGTGCCAGCAGTCAACGCCGACAGGGTAATTCACCCCTCCACTTT. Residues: CASSQRRQGNSPLHF.